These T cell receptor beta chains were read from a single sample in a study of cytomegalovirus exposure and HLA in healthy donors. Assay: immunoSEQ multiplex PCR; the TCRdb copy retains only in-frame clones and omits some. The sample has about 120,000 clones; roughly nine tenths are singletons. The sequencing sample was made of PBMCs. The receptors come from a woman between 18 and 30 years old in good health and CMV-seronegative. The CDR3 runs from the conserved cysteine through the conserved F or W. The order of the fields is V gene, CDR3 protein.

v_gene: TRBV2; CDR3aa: CASRRLAELYYNEQFF
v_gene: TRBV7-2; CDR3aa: CASSLLQGATYEQYF
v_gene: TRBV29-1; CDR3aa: CSVAQGAGEQYF
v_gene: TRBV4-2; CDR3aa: CASSQEAGQGGQPQHF
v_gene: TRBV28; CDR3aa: CASSLSTVVINQPQHF
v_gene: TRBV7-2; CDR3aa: CASSLVRGLRDGELFF
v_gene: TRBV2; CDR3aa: CASSGQGPDQPQHF
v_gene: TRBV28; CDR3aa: CASRLGGSPSIEQYF
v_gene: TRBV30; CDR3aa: CAWMPGTATYEQYF
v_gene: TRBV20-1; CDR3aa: CSAEQGTEAFF
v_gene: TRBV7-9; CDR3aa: CASSLRTGANTEAFF
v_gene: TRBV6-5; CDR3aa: CASSPNSNYGYTF
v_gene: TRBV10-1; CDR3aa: CASSAGSAEAFF
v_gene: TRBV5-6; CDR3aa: CASSLGRTGQETQYF
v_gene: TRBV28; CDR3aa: CASSSLLGGQYF
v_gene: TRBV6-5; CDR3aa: CASWTAKATNEKLFF
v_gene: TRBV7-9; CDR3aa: CASSSNSNYGYTF
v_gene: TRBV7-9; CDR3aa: CASSLSGGALYGYTF
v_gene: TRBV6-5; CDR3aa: CASSTGTGGTEAFF
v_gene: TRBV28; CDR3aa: CASSSPTGTAGLNSPLHF
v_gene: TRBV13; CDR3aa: CASSDSQFTDTQYF
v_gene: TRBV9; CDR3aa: CASSVTGTTSYEQYF
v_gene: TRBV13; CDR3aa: CASSFTGTSTDTQYF
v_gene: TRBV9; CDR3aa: CASSGSTSSSYNEQFF
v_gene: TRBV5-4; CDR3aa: CASSQGLGGEQYF
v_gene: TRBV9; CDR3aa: CASSAQGNGYTF
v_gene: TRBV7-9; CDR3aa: CASSLGSGVLQETQYF
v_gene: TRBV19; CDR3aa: CASSIGGVSPLHF
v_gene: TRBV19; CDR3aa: CASTQNWGAEKLFF
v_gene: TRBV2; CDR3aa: CASRTGTGVNEQFF
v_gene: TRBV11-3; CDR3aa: CASSLSGSNTEAFF
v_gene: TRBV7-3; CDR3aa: CASSKGSSRELFF
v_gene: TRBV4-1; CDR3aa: CASSLDREVEAFF
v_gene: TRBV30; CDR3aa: CAWNSGAEAFF
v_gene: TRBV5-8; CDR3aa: CASTLTGTGNTIYF
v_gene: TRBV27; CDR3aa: CASSLSRQNGYTF
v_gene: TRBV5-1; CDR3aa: CASSWTSPTDTQYF
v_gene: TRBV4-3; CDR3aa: CASGKFRENTYEQYF
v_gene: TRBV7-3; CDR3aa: CASSPPGTGELFF
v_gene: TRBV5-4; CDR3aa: CASSLGVAGGTDTQYF
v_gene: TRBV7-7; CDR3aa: CASSRGSYNEQFF
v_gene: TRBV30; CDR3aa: CAWSVQTHGETQYF
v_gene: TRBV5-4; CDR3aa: CASSYREESSTDTQYF
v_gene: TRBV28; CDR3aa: CASSFRGQGNQPQHF
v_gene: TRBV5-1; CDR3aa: CASSLAIPGQGPTGYGYTF
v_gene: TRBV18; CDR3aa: CASSPDRNYGYTF
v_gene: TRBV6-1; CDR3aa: CASTPSYLNTGELFF
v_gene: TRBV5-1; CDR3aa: CASSLALAGVTGELFF
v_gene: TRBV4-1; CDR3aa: CASGLETGGRNTEAFF
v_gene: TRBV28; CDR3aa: CASSLLGGGPLVETQYF
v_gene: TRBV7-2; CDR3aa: CASSSGQGGQPQHF
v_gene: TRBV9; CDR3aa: CASSSPQGGQGFVGSPLHF